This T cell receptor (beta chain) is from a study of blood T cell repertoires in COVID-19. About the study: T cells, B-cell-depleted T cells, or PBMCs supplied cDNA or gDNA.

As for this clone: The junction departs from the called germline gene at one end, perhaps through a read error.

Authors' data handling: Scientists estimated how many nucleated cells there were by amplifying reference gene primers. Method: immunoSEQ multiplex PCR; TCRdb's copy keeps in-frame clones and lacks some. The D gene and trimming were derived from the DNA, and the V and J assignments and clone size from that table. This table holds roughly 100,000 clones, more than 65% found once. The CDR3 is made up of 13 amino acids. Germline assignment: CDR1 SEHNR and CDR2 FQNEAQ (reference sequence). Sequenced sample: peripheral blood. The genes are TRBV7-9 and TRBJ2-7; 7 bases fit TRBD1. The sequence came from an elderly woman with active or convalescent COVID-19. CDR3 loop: CASRGQSSSEQYF. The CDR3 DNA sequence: TGTGCCAGCAGGGGACAGTCCTCCTCCGAGCAGTACTTC.